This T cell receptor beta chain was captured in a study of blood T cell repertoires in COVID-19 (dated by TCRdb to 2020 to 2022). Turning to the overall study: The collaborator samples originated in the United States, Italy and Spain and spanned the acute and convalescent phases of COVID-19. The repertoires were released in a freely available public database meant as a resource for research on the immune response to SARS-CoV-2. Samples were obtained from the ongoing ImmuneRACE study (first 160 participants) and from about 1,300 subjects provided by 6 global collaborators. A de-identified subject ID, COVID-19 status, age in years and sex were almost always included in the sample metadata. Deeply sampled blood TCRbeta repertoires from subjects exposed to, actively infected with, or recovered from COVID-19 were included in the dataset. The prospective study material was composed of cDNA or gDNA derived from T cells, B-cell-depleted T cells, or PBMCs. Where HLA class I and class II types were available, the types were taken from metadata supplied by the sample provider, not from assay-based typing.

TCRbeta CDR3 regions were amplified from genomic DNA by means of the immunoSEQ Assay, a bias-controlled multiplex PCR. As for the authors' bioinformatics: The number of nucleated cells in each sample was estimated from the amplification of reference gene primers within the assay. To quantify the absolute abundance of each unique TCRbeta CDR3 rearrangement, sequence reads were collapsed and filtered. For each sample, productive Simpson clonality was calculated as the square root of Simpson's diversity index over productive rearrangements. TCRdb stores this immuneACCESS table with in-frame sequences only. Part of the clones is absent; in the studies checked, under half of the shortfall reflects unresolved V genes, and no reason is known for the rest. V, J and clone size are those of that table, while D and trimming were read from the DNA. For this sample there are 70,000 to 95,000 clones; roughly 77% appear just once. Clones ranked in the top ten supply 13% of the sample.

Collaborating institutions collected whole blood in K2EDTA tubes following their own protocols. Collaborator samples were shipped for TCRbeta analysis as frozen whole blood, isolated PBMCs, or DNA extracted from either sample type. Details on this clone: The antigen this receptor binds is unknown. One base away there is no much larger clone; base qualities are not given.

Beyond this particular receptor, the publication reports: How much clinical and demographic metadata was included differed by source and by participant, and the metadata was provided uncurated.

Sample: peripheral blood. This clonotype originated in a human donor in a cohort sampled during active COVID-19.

The CDR3 protein sequence reads: CASSYYSAGREETQYF. The DNA sequence is TGTGCCAGCAGTTACTATTCGGCAGGGCGGGAGGAGACCCAGTACTTC. The rearrangement combines TRBV6-2 or TRBV6-3 with TRBJ2-5; 7 nucleotides in the junction match TRBD2. The germline V end is reduced by 1 base and the J end by 5 bases; junction bases left unmatched: 10. The germline V gene encodes CDR1 MNHEY and CDR2 SVGEGT. CDR3 length: 16 amino acids, cysteine to phenylalanine. Only the CDR3 DNA stays, 48 bases, in frame from base 1.